The sample holds one count of the clone carrying this T cell receptor beta chain. The age range of participants was 18 to 89 years, with residence in under 30 US areas. Cohort allocation depended upon clinical history that participants reported. Assay: immunoSEQ multiplex PCR; the TCRdb copy retains only in-frame clones and omits some. The sample lists about 350,000 clones, about 90% seen once, with roughly 0.94% in the top ten. This sample was included in a study of blood T cell repertoires in COVID-19. Overall study: The United States, Italy and Spain supplied acute and convalescent COVID-19 samples. The cDNA or gDNA used as material had been derived from T cells, B-cell-depleted T cells, or PBMCs.

CDR1 SNHLY and CDR2 FYNNEI come from the germline V gene. CDR3 size: 12 residues. V was shortened by 8 bases and J by 5 bases, with 12 bases between the two germline ends. The genes are TRBV2 and TRBJ1-2, with D maybe TRBD1 (5 bases). The specimen sequenced was PBMCs or T cells enriched from blood (not recorded which). The source is a woman aged 25 to 45 who had recovered from COVID-19. CDR3 coding DNA: TGTGCCAGCGGGGCGGGGCTTTATGGCTACACCTTC. This translates into CASGAGLYGYTF.